This passage covers 11 T cell receptor beta chains from one sample sequenced in a study of T cell repertoires in cytomegalovirus infection. MiXCR was run by TCRdb on the reads, yielding one entry per CDR3 protein. The sample holds over 450,000 distinct CDR3 sequences; 11% are singletons and the top ten take 10% to 13%. The specimen sequenced was PBMCs. The receptors shown here come from a human donor in good health (CMV status not recorded). Some clones in this sample may be carry-over from other donors' samples.

This clonotype showed up just a few times. V gene TRBV27 combines with J gene TRBJ2-1; 7 bases align to TRBD2. Looked up from germline, CDR1 is MNHEY and CDR2 is SMNVEV (reference sequence). This CDR3 spans 14 amino acids. V shed 3 bases and J 3 bases; nucleotides not matched to a gene: 2. CDR3 region: CASSFRGGYNEQFF. The CDR3 DNA reads TGTGCCAGCAGTTTCCGCGGGGGCTACAATGAGCAGTTCTTC.

This clonotype has a count of ten or more. The chain is built from TRBV7-3 and TRBJ2-7, with D perhaps assigned TRBD1 or TRBD2 (6 bases each). Germline loops: CDR1 SGHTA, CDR2 FQGTGA. The CDR3 has 15 residues. The V end was cut by 5 bases, the J end by 2 bases, with 16 bases between. CDR3 protein: CASSLSGGDAYEQYF. The CDR3 DNA reads as TGTGCCAGCAGCCTATCCGGGGGCGACGCCTACGAGCAGTACTTC.

In this sample, this clonotype turned up many times. This chain uses TRBV6-5 with TRBJ1-6, with 11 bases aligning to TRBD1. V shed 10 bases, J shed 7 bases, and the junction held 12 bases outside the gene matches. This CDR3 contains 16 residues. Germline-derived CDR1 and CDR2 are MNHEY and SVGAGI. The CDR3 here is CATKVDRGLENSPLHF. CDR3 sequence (DNA): TGTGCCACCAAAGTGGACAGGGGGCTCGAAAATTCACCCCTCCACTTT.

Many counts were recorded for this clonotype. The V call is TRBV4-2, the J call TRBJ2-5, with D possibly TRBD2 on 6 matching bases. Deletions cut 4 bases from V and 5 bases from J, with 14 bases between. CDR1 and CDR2 (germline): LGHNA, YNFKEQ. CDR3 length: 14 residues. CDR3 region: CASSPSRGSETQYF. CDR3 DNA: TGTGCCAGCAGCCCCTCGCGGGGTTCGGAGACCCAGTACTTC.

This clonotype was seen just once. The chain carries TRBV20-1 and TRBJ2-7; D may be TRBD1 or TRBD2 (5 bases each). The V end lost 2 bases, the J end lost 2 bases, and 13 bases lay between the germline ends. This CDR3 contains 14 residues. The germline gives CDR1 DFQATT, CDR2 SNEGSKA (reference sequence). The CDR3 DNA sequence: TGCAGTGCTAGATTCTCCGGGACGACCTACGAGCAGTACTTC. This gives the protein CSARFSGTTYEQYF.

The chain links TRBV28 to TRBJ2-5, with 12 bases lining up with TRBD2. The junction had 10 bases not matched to a gene; V was cut back by 3 bases and J by 2 bases. The germline gives CDR1 MDHEN, CDR2 SYDVKM. The CDR3 length is 18 residues. The CDR3 DNA reads as TGTGCCAGCAGTTTTTTGGGTTTGACTAGCGGGGGACAAGAGACCCAGTACTTC. Amino acid sequence: CASSFLGLTSGGQETQYF.

This clonotype was observed at least ten times. The chain links TRBV5-5 to TRBJ1-1; D is perhaps TRBD1 (6 bases). Germline V lookup: CDR1 SGHKS, CDR2 YYEKEE (reference sequence). The CDR3 runs 18 residues. V lost 1 base and J 0 bases, leaving 19 bases between the germline ends. The CDR3 DNA sequence: TGTGCCAGCAGCTTGAGACAGGCTGGAGGGCCCATGAACACTGAAGCTTTCTTT. It yields the protein CASSLRQAGGPMNTEAFF. Together with reference TRBV5-5 and TRBJ1-1, the CDR3 gives the full variable domain: DAGVTQSPTHLIKTRGQQVTLRCSPISGHKSVSWYQQVLGQGPQFIFQYYEKEERGRGNFPDRFSARQFPNYSSELNVNALLLGDSALYLCASSLRQAGGPMNTEAFFGQGTRLTVV.

This clonotype came up many times. J is TRBJ1-2 and V is TRBV20-1; no firm D call. Germline V lookup: CDR1 DFQATT, CDR2 SNEGSKA (reference sequence). V lost 1 base to trimming and J lost 3 bases, with 21 bases between them. CDR3 length: 17 residues. The CDR3 DNA is TGCAGTGCTAGAGTGATCCCCGCCTTTACAGTCCACTATGGCTACACCTTC. Translating it yields CSARVIPAFTVHYGYTF.

This clonotype has at least ten counts. The chain is built from TRBV7-2 and TRBJ1-4; D unclear. Germline assignment: CDR1 SGHTA and CDR2 FQGNSA. The CDR3 length is 13 residues. The V end was cut by 5 bases, the J end by 8 bases, with 12 bases between. CDR3 loop: CASSLNSQEKLFF. In nucleotides, the CDR3 is TGTGCCAGCAGCCTTAACAGTCAGGAAAAACTGTTTTTT.

In its sample, this clonotype was seen many times. CDR3 bases: TGTGCCAGCAGCTTAGGGGAAGGCTATAGCAATCAGCCCCAGCATTTT. It encodes CASSLGEGYSNQPQHF. The chain couples TRBV7-9 to TRBJ1-5; no firm D call. The germline gives CDR1 SEHNR, CDR2 FQNEAQ (reference sequence). With 1 base removed from V and 0 bases from J, the gap between germline ends came to 10 bases. The CDR3 length is 16 residues.

This clonotype was seen ten or more times. The chain combines TRBV19 with TRBJ1-5; tentatively, D is TRBD1 (6 bases). This CDR3 has 15 residues. CDR1 is LNHDA, CDR2 SQIVND, per germline (reference sequence). Trimming cost V 8 bases and J 2 bases, with 16 bases left between them. DNA of the CDR3: TGTGCCAGTCGTTTAGGGGGGGAGCGCAATCAGCCCCAGCATTTT. It translates to CASRLGGERNQPQHF.